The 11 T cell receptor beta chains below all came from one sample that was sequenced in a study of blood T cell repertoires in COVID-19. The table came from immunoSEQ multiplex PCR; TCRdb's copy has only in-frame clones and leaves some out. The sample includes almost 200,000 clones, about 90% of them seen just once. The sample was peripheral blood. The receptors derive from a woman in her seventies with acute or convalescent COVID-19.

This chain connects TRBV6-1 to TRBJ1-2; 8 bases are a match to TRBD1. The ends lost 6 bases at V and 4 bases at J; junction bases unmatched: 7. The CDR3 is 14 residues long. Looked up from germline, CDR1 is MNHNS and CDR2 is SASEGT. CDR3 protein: CASSTPGGGYGYTF. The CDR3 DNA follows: TGTGCCAGCAGCACACCAGGGGGCGGCTATGGCTACACCTTC.

This CDR3 is CASSPRGQDYGYTF. In DNA, the CDR3 is TGTGCCAGCTCACCGAGGGGGCAGGACTATGGCTACACCTTC. The J gene is TRBJ1-2, the V gene TRBV18; 7 positions agree with TRBD1. Trimming removed 3 bases from V and 3 bases from J; junction bases left unmatched: 4. Germline loops: CDR1 KGHSH, CDR2 LQKENI. The CDR3 length is 14 residues. Full variable domain (outside the CDR3, taken from reference TRBV18 and TRBJ1-2): NAGVMQNPRHLVRRRGQEARLRCSPMKGHSHVYWYRQLPEEGLKFMVYLQKENIIDESGMPKERFSAEFPKEGPSILRIQQVVRGDSAAYFCASSPRGQDYGYTFGSGTRLTVV.

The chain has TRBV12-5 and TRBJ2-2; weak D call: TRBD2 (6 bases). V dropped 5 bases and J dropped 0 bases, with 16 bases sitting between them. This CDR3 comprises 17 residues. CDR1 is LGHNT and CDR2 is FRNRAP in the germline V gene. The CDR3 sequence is CASGTRERRSNTGELFF. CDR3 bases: TGTGCTAGTGGTACCCGGGAGCGGAGATCGAACACCGGGGAGCTGTTTTTT.

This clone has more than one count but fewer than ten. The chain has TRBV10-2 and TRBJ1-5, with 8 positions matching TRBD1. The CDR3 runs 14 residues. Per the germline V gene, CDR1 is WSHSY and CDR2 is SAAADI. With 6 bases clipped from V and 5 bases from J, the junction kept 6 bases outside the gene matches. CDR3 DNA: TGCGCCAGCAGAAACAGGGGGATGGATCAGCCCCAGCATTTT. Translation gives CASRNRGMDQPQHF.

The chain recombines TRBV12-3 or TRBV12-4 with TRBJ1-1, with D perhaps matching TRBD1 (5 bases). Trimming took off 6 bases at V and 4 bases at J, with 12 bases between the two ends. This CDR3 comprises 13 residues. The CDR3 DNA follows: TGTGCCAGCAGACCGAACGGGGGCACTGAAGCTTTCTTT. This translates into CASRPNGGTEAFF.

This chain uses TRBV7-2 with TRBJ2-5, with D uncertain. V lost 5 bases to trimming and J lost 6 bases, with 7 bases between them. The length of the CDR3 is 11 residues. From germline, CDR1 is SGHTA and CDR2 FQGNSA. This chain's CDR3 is CASSSSKTQYF. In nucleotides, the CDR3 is TGTGCCAGCAGCAGCTCGAAGACCCAGTACTTC.

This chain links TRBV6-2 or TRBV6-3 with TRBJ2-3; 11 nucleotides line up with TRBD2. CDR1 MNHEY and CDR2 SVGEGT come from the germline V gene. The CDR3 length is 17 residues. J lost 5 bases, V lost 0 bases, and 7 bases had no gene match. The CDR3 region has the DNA TGTGCCAGCAGTTACTCACTAGCGGGAGATCAGAAAGATACGCAGTATTTT. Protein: CASSYSLAGDQKDTQYF.

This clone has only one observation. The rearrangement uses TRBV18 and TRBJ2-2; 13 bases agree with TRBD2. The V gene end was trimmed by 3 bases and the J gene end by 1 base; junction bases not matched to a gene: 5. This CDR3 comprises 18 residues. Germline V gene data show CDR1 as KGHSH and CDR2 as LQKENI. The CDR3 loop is CASSPVTSGGQNTGELFF. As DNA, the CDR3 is TGTGCCAGCTCACCCGTGACTAGCGGGGGGCAGAACACCGGGGAGCTGTTTTTT.

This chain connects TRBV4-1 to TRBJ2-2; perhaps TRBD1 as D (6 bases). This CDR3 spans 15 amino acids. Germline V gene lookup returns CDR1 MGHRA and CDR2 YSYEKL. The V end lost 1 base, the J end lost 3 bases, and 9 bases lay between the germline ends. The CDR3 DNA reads TGCGCCAGCAGCCAAGTTACAGGGTACACCGGGGAGCTGTTTTTT. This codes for CASSQVTGYTGELFF.

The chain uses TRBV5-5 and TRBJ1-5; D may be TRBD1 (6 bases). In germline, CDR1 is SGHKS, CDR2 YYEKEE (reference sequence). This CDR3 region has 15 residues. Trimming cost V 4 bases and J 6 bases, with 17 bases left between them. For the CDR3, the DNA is TGTGCCAGCAGCACCGCCCAGGGGTTAGGTCAGCCCCAGCATTTT. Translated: CASSTAQGLGQPQHF.

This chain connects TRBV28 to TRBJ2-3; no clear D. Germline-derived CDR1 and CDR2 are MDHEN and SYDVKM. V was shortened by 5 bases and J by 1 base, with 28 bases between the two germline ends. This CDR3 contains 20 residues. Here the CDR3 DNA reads TGTGCCAGCAGTCTTAGGTTGGCCCTCTCCGGGTCTCATGGCACAGATACGCAGTATTTT. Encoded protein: CASSLRLALSGSHGTDTQYF. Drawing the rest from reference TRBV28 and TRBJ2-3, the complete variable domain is DVKVTQSSRYLVKRTGEKVFLECVQDMDHENMFWYRQDPGLGLRLIYFSYDVKMKEKGDIPEGYSVSREKKERFSLILESASTNQTSMYLCASSLRLALSGSHGTDTQYFGPGTRLTVL.